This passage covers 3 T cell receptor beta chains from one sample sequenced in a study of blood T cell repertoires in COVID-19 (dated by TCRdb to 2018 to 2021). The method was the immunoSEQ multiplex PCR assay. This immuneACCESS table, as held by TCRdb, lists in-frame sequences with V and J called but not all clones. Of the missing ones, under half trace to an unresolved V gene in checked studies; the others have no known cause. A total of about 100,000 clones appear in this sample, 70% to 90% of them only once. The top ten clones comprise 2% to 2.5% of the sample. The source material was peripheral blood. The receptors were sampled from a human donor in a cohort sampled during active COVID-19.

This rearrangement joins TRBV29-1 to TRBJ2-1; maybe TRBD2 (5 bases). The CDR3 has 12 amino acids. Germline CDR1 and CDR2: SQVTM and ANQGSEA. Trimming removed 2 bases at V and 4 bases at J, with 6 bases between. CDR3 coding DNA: TGCAGCGTTGAAAGAGGGTACAATGAGCAGTTCTTC. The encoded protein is CSVERGYNEQFF.

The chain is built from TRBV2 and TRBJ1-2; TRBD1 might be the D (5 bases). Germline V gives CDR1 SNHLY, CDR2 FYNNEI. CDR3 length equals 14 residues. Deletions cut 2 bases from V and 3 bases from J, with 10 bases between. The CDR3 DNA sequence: TGTGCCAGCAGTGAAACGGGCAGGGACTATGGCTACACCTTC. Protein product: CASSETGRDYGYTF.

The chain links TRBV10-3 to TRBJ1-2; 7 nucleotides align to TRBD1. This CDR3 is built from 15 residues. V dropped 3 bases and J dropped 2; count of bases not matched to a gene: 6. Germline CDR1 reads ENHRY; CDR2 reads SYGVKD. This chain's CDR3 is CAISDSGQTNYGYTF. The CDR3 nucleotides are TGTGCCATCAGTGACTCGGGACAGACCAACTATGGCTACACCTTC.